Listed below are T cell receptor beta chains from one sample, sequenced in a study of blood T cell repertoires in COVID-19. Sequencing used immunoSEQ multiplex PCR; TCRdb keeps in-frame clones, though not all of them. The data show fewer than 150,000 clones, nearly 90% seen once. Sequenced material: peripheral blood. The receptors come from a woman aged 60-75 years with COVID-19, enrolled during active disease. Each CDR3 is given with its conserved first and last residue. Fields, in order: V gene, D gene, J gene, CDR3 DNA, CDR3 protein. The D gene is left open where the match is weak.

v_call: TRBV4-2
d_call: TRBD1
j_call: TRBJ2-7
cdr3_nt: TGTGCCAGCAGCCCGGACAGGGCCTCCTACGAGCAGTACTTC
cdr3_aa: CASSPDRASYEQYF

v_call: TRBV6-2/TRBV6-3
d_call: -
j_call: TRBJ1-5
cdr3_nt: TGTGCCAGCAGTGGAGGTCCAGGGGCCACTATATTGGGCAATCAGCCCCAGCATTTT
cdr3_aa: CASSGGPGATILGNQPQHF

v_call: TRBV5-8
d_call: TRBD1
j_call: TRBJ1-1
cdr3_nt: TGTGCCAGCAGCCGCCTTGACTTGCAGGGGGGCACTGAAGCTTTCTTT
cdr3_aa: CASSRLDLQGGTEAFF

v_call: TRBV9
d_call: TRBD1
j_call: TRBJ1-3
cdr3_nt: TGTGCCAGCAGCGAGGGACAGGGGTATGGTAGAAACACCATATATTTT
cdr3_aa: CASSEGQGYGRNTIYF

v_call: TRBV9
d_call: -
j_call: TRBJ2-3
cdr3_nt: TGTGCCAGCAGCCTCCTGCGGGTAGATACGCAGTATTTT
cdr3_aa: CASSLLRVDTQYF

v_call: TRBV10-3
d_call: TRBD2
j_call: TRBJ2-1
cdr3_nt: TGTGCCATCACGACTAGCGGGGGCGACAATGAGCAGTTCTTC
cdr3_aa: CAITTSGGDNEQFF

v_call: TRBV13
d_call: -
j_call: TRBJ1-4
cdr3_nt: TGTGCCAGCAGCTCGGGAGGTAATGAAAAACTGTTTTTT
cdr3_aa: CASSSGGNEKLFF

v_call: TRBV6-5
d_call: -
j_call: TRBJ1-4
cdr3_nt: TGTGCCAGCACCAGGGGTCGCAATAATGAAAAACTGTTTTTT
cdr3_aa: CASTRGRNNEKLFF

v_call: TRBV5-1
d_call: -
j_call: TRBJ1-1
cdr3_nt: TGCGCCAGCAGCTTCGGTACTGAAGCTTTCTTT
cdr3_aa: CASSFGTEAFF

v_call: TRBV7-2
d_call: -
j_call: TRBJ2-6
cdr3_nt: TGTGCCAGCGGCTCCTCGGGGTTATCTGGGGCCAACGTCCTGACTTTC
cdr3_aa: CASGSSGLSGANVLTF

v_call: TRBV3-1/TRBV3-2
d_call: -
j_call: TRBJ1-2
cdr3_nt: TGTGCCAGCAGCCCACGGACAGACGGTGGCTACACCTTC
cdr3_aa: CASSPRTDGGYTF

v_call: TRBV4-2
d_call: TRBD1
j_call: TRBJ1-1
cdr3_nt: TGTGCCAGCAGCCACCTACTCACAGGGGATGCTGAAGCTTTCTTT
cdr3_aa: CASSHLLTGDAEAFF

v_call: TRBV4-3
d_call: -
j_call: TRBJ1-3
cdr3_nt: TGCGCCAGCAGCCAGGGCGCAGGGAACTCTGGAAACACCATATATTTT
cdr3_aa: CASSQGAGNSGNTIYF